This T cell receptor (beta chain) originates from a study of T cell responses to AZD1222 COVID-19 vaccine. Repertoires were generated with immunoSEQ multiplex PCR, while TCRdb's copy carries only in-frame clones and drops some. The table records 110,000 or so clones, 89% of them present only once. Combined were second doses at about 4 or about 12 weeks. Germline V gene data show CDR1 as SEHNR and CDR2 as FQNEAQ (reference sequence). V gave up 3 bases and J gave up 9 bases; unmatched junction bases: 6. The CDR3 consists of 15 residues. As concerns this clone: Its matching antigen is unknown.

General study results and limits: White British donors predominated, females outnumbered males, and clonal diversity was possibly underestimated. When two AZD1222 doses had been given, Spike-specific TCR breadth and depth rose. Just a handful of people given AZD1222 tested seropositive at baseline.

The TCR sequence derives from an adult who received the AZD1222 COVID-19 vaccine. The chain recombines TRBV7-9 with TRBJ1-6, with 9 bases fitting TRBD1. The sample here was peripheral blood, taken 28 days after the second AZD1222 dose. CDR3 DNA: TGTGCCAGCAGCTTGCCGGGACAGGGAGGTTCACCCCTCCACTTT. It specifies CASSLPGQGGSPLHF.